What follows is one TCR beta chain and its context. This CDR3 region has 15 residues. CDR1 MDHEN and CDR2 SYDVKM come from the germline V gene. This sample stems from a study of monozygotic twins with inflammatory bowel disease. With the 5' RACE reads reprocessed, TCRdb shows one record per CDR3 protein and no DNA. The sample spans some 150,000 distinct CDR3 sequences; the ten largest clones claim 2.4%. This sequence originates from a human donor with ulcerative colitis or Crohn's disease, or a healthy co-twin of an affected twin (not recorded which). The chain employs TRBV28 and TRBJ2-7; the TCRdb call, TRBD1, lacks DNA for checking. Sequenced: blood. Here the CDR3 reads CASSSPGGVAYEQYF.